This TCR beta chain was sequenced during a study of cytomegalovirus exposure and HLA in healthy donors. The study's findings and limits: Among TCR beta chains, those listed as cytomegalovirus-associated numbered about 160. The tendency of first-cohort TCR clusters to co-occur in the 120 or so validation repertoires was identified by a subsequent analysis. A few chains tied to CMV proved CMV antigen-specific in vitro.

CDR3 length: 13 residues. Looked up from germline, CDR1 is MNHNS and CDR2 is SASEGT. Trimming took 3 bases from V and 8 from J; bases not matched to a gene: 5. Assay used: immunoSEQ multiplex PCR; TCRdb lists only in-frame clones, some missing. The table has 220,000 or so clones, roughly 83% seen once. Of note for this clone: What it binds is not known.

The chain couples TRBV6-1 to TRBJ2-7; 9 nucleotides match TRBD2. The specimen sequenced was PBMCs. This clonotype was obtained from a woman between 18 and 29 years old in good health and CMV-seronegative. CDR3 region: CASSDPGLAKQYF. The DNA of the CDR3 is TGTGCCAGCAGTGACCCGGGACTAGCAAAGCAGTACTTC.